The rows below give T cell receptor beta chains drawn from one sample of a study of cytomegalovirus exposure and HLA in healthy donors. The table came from immunoSEQ multiplex PCR; TCRdb's copy has only in-frame clones and leaves some out. In the table there are 80,000 or so clones, approximately 80% of which are singletons. Sample: PBMCs. Source of these receptors: a man in his forties or fifties in good health and CMV-seronegative. Each CDR3 is given without its conserved first and last residue. Where a row states a size, it is once, few, many or the class of an expanded clone; other rows omit it.

cdr3_aa v_call cdr3_length clone_size
ASSPPAGVEQY TRBV28 11 .
ASSLVLMGATDTQY TRBV5-1 14 once
ASSLAGESGANVLT TRBV18 14 .
ASKRDIGQETQY TRBV6-5 12 .
ASSEEPGEAF TRBV2 10 .
ASSYSQGHQPQH TRBV6-5 12 few
ASSPARGSEQY TRBV4-2 11 .
ASSYHSNQPQH TRBV6-5 11 .
ASSPGTEAYEQY TRBV18 12 .
ASSYGQYGYQPQH TRBV7-9 13 few
ASSELAGGPGELF TRBV6-1 13 .
ASSLGGGSSYEQY TRBV5-1 13 .
ASSPTAAYEQY TRBV18 11 .
ASSERGTGSEGYT TRBV2 13 .
ASSLGDSGPPYDEQF TRBV7-2 15 .
ASSVGSVATDTQY TRBV9 13 once
ATPRTAGTTSRGANVLT TRBV27 17 .
ASSSGGSYNEQF TRBV5-1 12 .
ATPGGRGQPQH TRBV6-1 11 .
ASSYSGGNQPQH TRBV6-5 12 few
ASSPSLSSYNEQF TRBV5-5 13 .
ASSDLGTGVRNQPQH TRBV2 15 .
ASSLEQGSYNEQF TRBV11-3 13 .
ASSPRGNLGVRQETQY TRBV19 16 .
ASTQQTGDDGYT TRBV7-2 12 .
ASSPETDTEAF TRBV6-5 11 few